This T cell receptor (beta chain) was retrieved from a study of cytomegalovirus exposure and HLA in healthy donors. Study-level findings and limits: Among TCR beta chains, those listed as cytomegalovirus-associated numbered over 150.

The primer mix had 60 Vbeta and 13 Jbeta primers. Profiling relied on immunoSEQ multiplex PCR, and the TCRdb table lists in-frame clones only, not all of them. There are roughly 200,000 clones in the sample; about 86% occur only once, and roughly 0.32% lies in the top ten. V lost 4 bases and J lost 6, with 7 bases in between. The CDR3 spans 11 residues. CDR1 is MDHEN, CDR2 SYDVKM, per germline. As concerns this clone: Its target is unknown.

The clonotype originates from a woman aged 30 to 39 in good health and CMV-seronegative. The sequenced sample consisted of PBMCs. The V and J genes are TRBV28 and TRBJ2-7; no firm D call. The DNA of the CDR3 is TGTGCCAGCAGTTCCCTCAGCGAGCAGTACTTC. As protein: CASSSLSEQYF.